This passage covers 21 T cell receptor beta chains from one sample sequenced in a study of T cell responses to AZD1222 COVID-19 vaccine. Libraries were prepared by immunoSEQ multiplex PCR; TCRdb keeps only in-frame clonotypes and omits some of them. Of about 100,000 clones detected, about 89% appear once; the ten largest clones hold around 17%. Material: peripheral blood, obtained on day 0 of AZD1222 vaccination. The receptors derive from an adult in good health.

This chain joins TRBV2 and TRBJ1-3, with D perhaps TRBD1 (5 bases). V lost 7 bases and J lost 0, with 25 bases in between. From germline, CDR1 is SNHLY and CDR2 FYNNEI. The CDR3 sequence is 19 residues long. CDR3 loop: CASNRGGDSFTSSGNTIYF. The CDR3 region has the DNA TGTGCCAGCAACCGGGGAGGGGACTCCTTTACCAGCTCTGGAAACACCATATATTTT. Looking up the rest from reference TRBV2 and TRBJ1-3 gives the full variable domain: EPEVTQTPSHQVTQMGQEVILRCVPISNHLYFYWYRQILGQKVEFLVSFYNNEISEKSEIFDDQFSVERPDGSNFTLKIRSTKLEDSAMYFCASNRGGDSFTSSGNTIYFGEGSWLTVV.

The V gene is TRBV2, the J gene TRBJ1-1, with D maybe TRBD1 (5 bases). CDR3 length: 13 amino acids. The germline V gene encodes CDR1 SNHLY and CDR2 FYNNEI. V lost 7 bases, J lost 4 bases, and 13 bases lay in between. The CDR3 nucleotides are TGTGCCAGCAATGGGGGAAGGGTCACTGAAGCTTTCTTT. Its protein product is CASNGGRVTEAFF.

The table lists this clone with a count of one. This chain joins TRBV9 and TRBJ1-1, with D unresolved. V lost 4 bases, J lost 4 bases, and 17 bases lay in between. This CDR3 contains 15 residues. Germline loops: CDR1 SGDLS, CDR2 YYNGEE. The CDR3 DNA reads TGTGCCAGCAGCCCGACAAGAGGGCTGGTCACTGAAGCTTTCTTT. Amino acid sequence: CASSPTRGLVTEAFF.

Notes on this clone: Additional DNA sequences in this sample encode the identical CDR3. The chain is built from TRBV5-1 and TRBJ2-3; TRBD2 is a possible D gene (7 bases). V shed 5 bases and J shed 6 bases, with 16 bases lying between them. The CDR3 sequence is 14 residues long. The germline V gene encodes CDR1 SGHRS and CDR2 YFSETQ. CDR3 protein: CASSRGASTDTQYF. The CDR3 DNA reads TGCGCCAGCAGTCGGGGGGCCTCCACGGATACGCAGTATTTT.

The rearrangement links TRBV30 to TRBJ2-1, with 15 bases lining up with TRBD2. The trim removed 5 bases at V and 0 bases at J, leaving 2 bases unmatched. CDR1 GTSNPN and CDR2 SVGIG come from the germline V gene (reference sequence). This CDR3 contains 16 residues. In DNA, the CDR3 is TGTGCCTGGGGACTAGCGGGAGGGAGCTCCTACAATGAGCAGTTCTTC. Its protein product is CAWGLAGGSSYNEQFF.

To note about this clone: Other nucleotide sequences from this sample produce the same CDR3. The chain combines TRBV12-3 or TRBV12-4 with TRBJ2-2; D is undetermined. V lost 6 bases to trimming and J lost 5 bases, with 10 bases between them. The CDR3 runs to 13 residues. The CDR3 reads CASRELQTGELFF. The DNA of the CDR3 is TGTGCCAGCAGGGAACTGCAAACCGGGGAGCTGTTTTTT.

This clone is a singleton in its sample. The DNA of the CDR3 is TGTGCCATCACGGTTAGCGGACAGGCCAAGTATGGCTACACCTTC. Amino acids: CAITVSGQAKYGYTF. J is TRBJ1-2 and V is TRBV10-3; 7 bases are shared with TRBD1. CDR1 and CDR2 from the germline V gene are ENHRY and SYGVKD. This CDR3 is built from 15 residues. Unmatched junction bases numbered 13, after V lost 7 bases and J lost 5 bases.

This chain joins TRBV9 and TRBJ1-5; TRBD1 agrees at 9 bases. The CDR3 is 15 amino acids. CDR1 SGDLS and CDR2 YYNGEE come from the germline V gene. V gave up 4 bases and J gave up 5 bases; unmatched junction bases: 7. Written as DNA, the CDR3 is TGTGCCAGCAGCCGAGGACAGGGGATTTATCAGCCCCAGCATTTT. Its translation: CASSRGQGIYQPQHF.

J is TRBJ2-7 and V is TRBV18; the match to TRBD1 covers 8 bases. The germline V gene has CDR1 KGHSH and CDR2 LQKENI. CDR3 size: 19 residues. J gave up 2 bases and V 0 bases, and 15 bases lay outside the gene matches. In nucleotides, the CDR3 is TGTGCCAGCTCACCACCGAGTTTAACAGGGGGGCCCTCCACCTACGAGCAGTACTTC. Residues: CASSPPSLTGGPSTYEQYF.

V and J are TRBV6-5 and TRBJ2-5; D possibly corresponds to TRBD1 (6 bases). The CDR3 sequence is 13 residues long. Germline V gene sequence: CDR1 MNHEY, CDR2 SVGAGI. Trimming removed 4 bases from V and 5 bases from J, with 11 bases in between. The CDR3 nucleotides are TGTGCCAGCAGTTCCCCAGGGGTGGAGACCCAGTACTTC. Protein: CASSSPGVETQYF.

This rearrangement joins TRBV14 to TRBJ1-1; D unresolved. Trimming removed 3 bases at V and 0 bases at J, with 5 bases between. The V gene's germline CDR1 is SGHDN and CDR2 FVKESK. This CDR3 region has 13 residues. DNA for the CDR3: TGTGCCAGCAGCCAGGGGATGAACACTGAAGCTTTCTTT. Translating it yields CASSQGMNTEAFF.

The V call is TRBV11-3, the J call TRBJ2-1; TRBD1 aligns across 8 bases. CDR1 and CDR2 from the germline V gene are SGHNT and YENEEA. The CDR3 is made up of 15 amino acids. V trimming: 5 bases; J trimming: 8 bases; junction bases outside the gene matches: 11. Here the CDR3 reads CASSPAGGPYDEQFF. CDR3 DNA: TGTGCCAGCAGCCCAGCAGGGGGCCCCTATGATGAGCAGTTCTTC.

The rearrangement uses TRBV28 and TRBJ2-5, with TRBD2 as a possible D gene (6 bases). V was trimmed by 3 bases and J by 2 bases, leaving 10 bases between them. Germline CDR1 is MDHEN and CDR2 is SYDVKM. The CDR3 sequence is 14 residues long. The CDR3 here is CASSLVGGQETQYF. The CDR3 bases are TGTGCCAGCAGTTTGGTGGGAGGTCAAGAGACCCAGTACTTC.

The chain is built from TRBV19 and TRBJ1-1, with 10 positions matching TRBD1. Trimming removed 4 bases from V and 5 bases from J; junction bases left unmatched: 10. The germline gives CDR1 LNHDA, CDR2 SQIVND (reference sequence). CDR3 size: 16 residues. The CDR3 sequence is CASSSGTGDLRTEAFF. CDR3 coding DNA: TGTGCCAGTAGTAGCGGGACAGGGGACTTAAGGACTGAAGCTTTCTTT.

This clone was detected once. The rearrangement uses TRBV9 and TRBJ1-1; D remains ambiguous. CDR3 length equals 15 residues. Germline loops: CDR1 SGDLS, CDR2 YYNGEE. The V end was cut by 0 bases, the J end by 1 base, with 10 bases between. CDR3 DNA: TGTGCCAGCAGCGTAGCAGGCGCTAGGAACACTGAAGCTTTCTTT. This gives the protein CASSVAGARNTEAFF.

This clone came up once. The J gene is TRBJ1-2, the V gene TRBV5-1; 7 bases are a match to TRBD1. Germline V gene sequence: CDR1 SGHRS, CDR2 YFSETQ. This CDR3 comprises 15 residues. With V trimmed by 1 base and J by 0 bases, 3 bases remained unmatched. CDR3 residues: CASSLLGQTNYGYTF. The DNA for the CDR3 is TGCGCCAGCAGCTTGTTGGGACAGACTAACTATGGCTACACCTTC.

The gene calls are TRBV5-1 and TRBJ2-3; no definite D call. Germline V lookup: CDR1 SGHRS, CDR2 YFSETQ. The CDR3 covers 14 residues. Trimming shortened V by 4 bases and J by 6 bases, and 15 bases separated the two germline ends. CDR3 sequence: CASSRMQEGDTQYF. CDR3 sequence (DNA): TGCGCCAGCAGCCGGATGCAAGAAGGGGATACGCAGTATTTT.

The genes are TRBV12-3 or TRBV12-4 and TRBJ1-1, with D uncertain. The CDR3 is 13 residues long. Deletions cut 5 bases from V and 4 bases from J, with 11 bases between. The CDR3 protein is CASSLTHGTEAFF. CDR3 sequence (DNA): TGTGCCAGCAGTCTAACCCACGGCACTGAAGCTTTCTTT.

The chain combines TRBV11-3 with TRBJ1-6; 7 bases align to TRBD1. From germline, CDR1 is SGHNT and CDR2 YENEEA. The CDR3 has 18 amino acids. Germline trimming cut 4 bases from V and 5 bases from J; bases unmatched to any gene: 14. The CDR3 here is CASSSPQTGLRDNSPLHF. The CDR3 nucleotides read TGTGCCAGCAGCTCCCCCCAGACAGGGCTGCGAGATAATTCACCCCTCCACTTT.

This chain uses TRBV4-1 with TRBJ2-5; D ambiguous. The germline gives CDR1 MGHRA, CDR2 YSYEKL. The CDR3 is made up of 13 amino acids. Trimming took off 1 base at V and 3 bases at J, with 6 bases between the two ends. The CDR3 region is CASSQVNEETQYF. The CDR3 DNA sequence: TGCGCCAGCAGCCAAGTAAACGAAGAGACCCAGTACTTC.

The rearrangement uses TRBV7-6 and TRBJ1-6; TRBD1 matches at 7 bases. Losses at the gene ends were 1 base for V and 3 bases for J; bases not matched to a gene: 3. The V gene's germline CDR1 is SGHVS and CDR2 FNYEAQ. The length of the CDR3 is 16 residues. CDR3 bases: TGTGCCAGCAGCTTAGGGGGACAGAACTATAATTCACCCCTCCACTTT. Its protein product is CASSLGGQNYNSPLHF.